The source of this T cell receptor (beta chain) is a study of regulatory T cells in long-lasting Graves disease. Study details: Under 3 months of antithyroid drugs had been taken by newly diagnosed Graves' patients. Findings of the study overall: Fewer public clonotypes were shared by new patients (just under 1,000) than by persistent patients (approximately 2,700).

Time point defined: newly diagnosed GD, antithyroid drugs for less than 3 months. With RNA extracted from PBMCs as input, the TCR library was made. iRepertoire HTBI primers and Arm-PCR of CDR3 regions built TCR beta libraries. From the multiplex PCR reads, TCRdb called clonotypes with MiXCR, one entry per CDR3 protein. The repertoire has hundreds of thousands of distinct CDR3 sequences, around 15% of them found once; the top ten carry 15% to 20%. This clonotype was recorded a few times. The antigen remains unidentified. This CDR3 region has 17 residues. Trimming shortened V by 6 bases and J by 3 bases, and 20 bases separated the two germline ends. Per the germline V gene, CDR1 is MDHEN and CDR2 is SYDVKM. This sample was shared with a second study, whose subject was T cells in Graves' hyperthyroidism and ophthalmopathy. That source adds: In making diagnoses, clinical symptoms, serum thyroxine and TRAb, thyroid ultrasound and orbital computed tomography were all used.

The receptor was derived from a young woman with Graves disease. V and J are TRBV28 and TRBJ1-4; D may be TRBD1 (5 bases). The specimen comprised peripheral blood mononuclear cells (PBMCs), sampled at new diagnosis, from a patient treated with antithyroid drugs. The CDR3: CASSTPGRGIANEKLFF. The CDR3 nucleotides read TGTGCCAGCAGCACCCCAGGGCGGGGAATCGCTAATGAAAAACTGTTTTTT.